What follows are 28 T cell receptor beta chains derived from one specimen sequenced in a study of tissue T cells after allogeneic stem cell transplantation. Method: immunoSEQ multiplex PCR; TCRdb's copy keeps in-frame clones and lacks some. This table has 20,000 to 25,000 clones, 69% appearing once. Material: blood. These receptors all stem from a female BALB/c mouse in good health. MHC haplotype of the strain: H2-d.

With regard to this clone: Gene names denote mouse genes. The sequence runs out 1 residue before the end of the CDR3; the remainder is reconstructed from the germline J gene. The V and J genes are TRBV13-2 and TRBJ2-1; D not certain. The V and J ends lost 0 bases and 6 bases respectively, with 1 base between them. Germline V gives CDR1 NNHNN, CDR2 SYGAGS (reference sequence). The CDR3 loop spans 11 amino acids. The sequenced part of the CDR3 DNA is TGTGCCAGCGGTGATGTTGCTGAGCAGTTC. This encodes CASGDVAEQF. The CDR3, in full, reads CASGDVAEQFF.

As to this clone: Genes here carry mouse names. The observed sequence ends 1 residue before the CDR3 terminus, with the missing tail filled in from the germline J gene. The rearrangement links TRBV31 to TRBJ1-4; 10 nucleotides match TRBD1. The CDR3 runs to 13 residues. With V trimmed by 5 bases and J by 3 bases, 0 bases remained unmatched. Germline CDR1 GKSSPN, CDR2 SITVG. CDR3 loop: CAWDRGPNERLFF. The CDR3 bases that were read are TGTGCCTGGGACAGGGGGCCCAACGAAAGATTATTT.

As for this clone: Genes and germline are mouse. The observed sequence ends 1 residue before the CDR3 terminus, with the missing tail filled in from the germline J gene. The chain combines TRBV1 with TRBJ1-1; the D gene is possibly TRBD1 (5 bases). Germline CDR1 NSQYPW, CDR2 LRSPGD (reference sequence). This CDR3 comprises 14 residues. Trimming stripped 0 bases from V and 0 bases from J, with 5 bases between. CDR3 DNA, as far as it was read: TGCACCTGCAGTGCAGACAGGGCAAACACAGAAGTCTTC. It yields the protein CTCSADRANTEVF. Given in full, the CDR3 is CTCSADRANTEVFF. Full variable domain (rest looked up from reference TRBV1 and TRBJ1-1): VTLLEQNPRWRLVPRGQAVNLRCILKNSQYPWMSWYQQDLQKQLQWLFTLRSPGDKEVKSLPGADYLATRVTDTELRLQVANMSQGRTLYCTCSADRANTEVFFGKGTRLTVV.

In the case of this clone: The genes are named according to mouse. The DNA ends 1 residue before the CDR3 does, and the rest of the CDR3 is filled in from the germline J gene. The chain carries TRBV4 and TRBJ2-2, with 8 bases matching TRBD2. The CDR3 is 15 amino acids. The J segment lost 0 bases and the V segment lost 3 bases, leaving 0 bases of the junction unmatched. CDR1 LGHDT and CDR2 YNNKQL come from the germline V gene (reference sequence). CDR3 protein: CASSYWGANTGQLYF. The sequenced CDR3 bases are TGTGCCAGCAGCTACTGGGGGGCAAACACCGGGCAGCTCTAC.

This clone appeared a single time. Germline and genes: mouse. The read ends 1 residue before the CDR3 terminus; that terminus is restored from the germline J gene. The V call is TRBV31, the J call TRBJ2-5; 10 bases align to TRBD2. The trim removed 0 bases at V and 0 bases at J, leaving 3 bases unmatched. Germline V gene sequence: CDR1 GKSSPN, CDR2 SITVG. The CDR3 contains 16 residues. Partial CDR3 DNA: TGTGCCTGGAGTCTAGTGACTGGGGGGAACCAAGACACCCAGTAC. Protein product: CAWSLVTGGNQDTQY. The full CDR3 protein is CAWSLVTGGNQDTQYF.

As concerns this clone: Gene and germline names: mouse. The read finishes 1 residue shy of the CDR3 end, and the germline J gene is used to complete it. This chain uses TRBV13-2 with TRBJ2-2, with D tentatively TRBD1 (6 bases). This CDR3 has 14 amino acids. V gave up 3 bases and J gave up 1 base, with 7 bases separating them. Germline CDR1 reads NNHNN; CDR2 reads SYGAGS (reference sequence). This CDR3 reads CASGGRGNTGQLYF. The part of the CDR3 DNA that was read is TGTGCCAGCGGTGGCAGGGGAAACACCGGGCAGCTCTAC.

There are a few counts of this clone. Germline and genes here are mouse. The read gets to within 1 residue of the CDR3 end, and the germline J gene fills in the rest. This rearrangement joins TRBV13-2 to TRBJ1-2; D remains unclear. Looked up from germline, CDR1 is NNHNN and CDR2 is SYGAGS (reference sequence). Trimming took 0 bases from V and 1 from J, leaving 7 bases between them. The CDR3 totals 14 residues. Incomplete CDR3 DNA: TGTGCCAGCGGTGATGCCCGCAGAAACTCCGACTACACC. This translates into CASGDARRNSDYT. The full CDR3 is CASGDARRNSDYTF.

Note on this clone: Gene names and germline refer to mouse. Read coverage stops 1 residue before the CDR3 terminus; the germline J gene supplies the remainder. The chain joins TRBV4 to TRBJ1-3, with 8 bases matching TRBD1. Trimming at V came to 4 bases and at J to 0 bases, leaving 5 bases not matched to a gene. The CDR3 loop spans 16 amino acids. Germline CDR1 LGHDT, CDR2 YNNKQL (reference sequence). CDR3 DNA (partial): TGTGCCAGCAGCTTCGGACAGGGCACTTCTGGAAATACGCTCTAT. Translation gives CASSFGQGTSGNTLY. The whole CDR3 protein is CASSFGQGTSGNTLYF.

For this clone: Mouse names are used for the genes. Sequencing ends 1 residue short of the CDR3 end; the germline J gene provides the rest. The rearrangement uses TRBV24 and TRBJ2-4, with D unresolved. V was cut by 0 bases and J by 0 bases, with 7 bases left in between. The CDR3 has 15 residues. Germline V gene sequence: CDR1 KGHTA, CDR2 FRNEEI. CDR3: CASSLYVRSQNTLYF. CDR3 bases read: TGTGCCAGCAGTCTGTATGTAAGGAGTCAAAACACCTTGTAC.

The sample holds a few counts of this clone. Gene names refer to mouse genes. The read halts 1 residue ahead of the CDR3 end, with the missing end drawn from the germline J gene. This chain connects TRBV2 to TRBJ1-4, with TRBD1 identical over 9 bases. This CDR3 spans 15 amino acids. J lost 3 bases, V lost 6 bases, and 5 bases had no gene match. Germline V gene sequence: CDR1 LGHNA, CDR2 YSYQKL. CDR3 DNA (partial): TGTGCCAGCAGTCCCGGGACAGGGCCCAACGAAAGATTATTT. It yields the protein CASSPGTGPNERLF. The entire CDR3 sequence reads CASSPGTGPNERLFF.

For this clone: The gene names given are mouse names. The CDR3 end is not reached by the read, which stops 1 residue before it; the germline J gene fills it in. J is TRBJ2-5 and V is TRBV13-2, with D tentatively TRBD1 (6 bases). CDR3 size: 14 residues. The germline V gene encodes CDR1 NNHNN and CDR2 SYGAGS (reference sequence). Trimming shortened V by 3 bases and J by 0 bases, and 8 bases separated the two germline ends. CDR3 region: CASGGTVNQDTQYF. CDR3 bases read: TGTGCCAGCGGTGGGACAGTTAACCAAGACACCCAGTAC.

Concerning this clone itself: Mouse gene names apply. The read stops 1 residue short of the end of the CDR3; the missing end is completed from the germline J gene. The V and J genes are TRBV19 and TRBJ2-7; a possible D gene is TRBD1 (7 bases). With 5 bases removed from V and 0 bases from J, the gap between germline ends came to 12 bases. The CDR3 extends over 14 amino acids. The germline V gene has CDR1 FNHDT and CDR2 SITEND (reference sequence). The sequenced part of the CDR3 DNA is TGTGCCAGCAGCAGACAGGGACTCTCCTATGAACAGTAC. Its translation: CASSRQGLSYEQY. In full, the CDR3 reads CASSRQGLSYEQYF.

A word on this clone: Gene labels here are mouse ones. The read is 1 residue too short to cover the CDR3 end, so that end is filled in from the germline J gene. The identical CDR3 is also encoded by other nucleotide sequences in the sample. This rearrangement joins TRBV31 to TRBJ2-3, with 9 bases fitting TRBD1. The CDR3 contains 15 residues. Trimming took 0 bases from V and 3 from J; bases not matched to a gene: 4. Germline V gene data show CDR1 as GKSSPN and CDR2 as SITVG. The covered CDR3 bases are TGTGCCTGGAGTCTGGGACAGGGTAGAGCAGAAACGCTGTAT. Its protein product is CAWSLGQGRAETLY. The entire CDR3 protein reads CAWSLGQGRAETLYF.

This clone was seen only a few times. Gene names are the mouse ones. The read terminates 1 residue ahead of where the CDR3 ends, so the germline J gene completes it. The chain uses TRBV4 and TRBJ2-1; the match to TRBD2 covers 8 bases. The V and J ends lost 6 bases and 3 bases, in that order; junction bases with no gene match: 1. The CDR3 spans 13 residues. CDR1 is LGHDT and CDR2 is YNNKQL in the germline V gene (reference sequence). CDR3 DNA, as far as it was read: TGTGCCAGCAGGTGGGGGGGCTATGCTGAGCAGTTC. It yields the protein CASRWGGYAEQF. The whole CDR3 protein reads CASRWGGYAEQFF.

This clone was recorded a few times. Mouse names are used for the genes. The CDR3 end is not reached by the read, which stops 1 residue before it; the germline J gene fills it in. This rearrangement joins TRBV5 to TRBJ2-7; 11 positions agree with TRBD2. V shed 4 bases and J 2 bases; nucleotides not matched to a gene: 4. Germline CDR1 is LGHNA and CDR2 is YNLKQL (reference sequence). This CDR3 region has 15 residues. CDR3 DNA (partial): TGTGCCAGCAGCCCCGGACTGGGGGGCACCTATGAACAGTAC. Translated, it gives CASSPGLGGTYEQY. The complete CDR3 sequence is CASSPGLGGTYEQYF.

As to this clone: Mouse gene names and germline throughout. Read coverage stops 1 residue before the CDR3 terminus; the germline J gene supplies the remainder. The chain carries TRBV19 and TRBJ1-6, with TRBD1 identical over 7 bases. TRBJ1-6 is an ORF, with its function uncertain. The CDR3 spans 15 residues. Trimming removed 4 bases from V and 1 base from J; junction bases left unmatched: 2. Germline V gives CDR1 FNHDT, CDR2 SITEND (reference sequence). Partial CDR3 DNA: TGTGCCAGCAGTGCACAGGGGTCCTATAATTCGCCCCTCTAC. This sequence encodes CASSAQGSYNSPLY. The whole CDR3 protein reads CASSAQGSYNSPLYF.

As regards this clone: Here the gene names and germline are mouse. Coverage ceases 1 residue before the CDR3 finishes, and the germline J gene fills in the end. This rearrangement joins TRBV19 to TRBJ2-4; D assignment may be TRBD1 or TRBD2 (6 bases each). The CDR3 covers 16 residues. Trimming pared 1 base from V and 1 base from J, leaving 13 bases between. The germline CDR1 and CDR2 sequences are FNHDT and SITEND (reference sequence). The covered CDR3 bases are TGTGCCAGCAGTATAAATGGGGGCGGGGGTCAAAACACCTTGTAC. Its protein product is CASSINGGGGQNTLY. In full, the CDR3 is CASSINGGGGQNTLYF.

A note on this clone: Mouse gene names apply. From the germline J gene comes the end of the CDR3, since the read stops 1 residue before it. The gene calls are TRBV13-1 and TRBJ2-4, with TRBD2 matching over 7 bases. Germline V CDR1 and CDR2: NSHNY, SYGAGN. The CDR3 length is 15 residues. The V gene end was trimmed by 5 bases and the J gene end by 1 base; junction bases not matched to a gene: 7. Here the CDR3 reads CASRGTGVGQNTLYF. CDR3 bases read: TGTGCCAGCAGAGGAACTGGGGTCGGTCAAAACACCTTGTAC.

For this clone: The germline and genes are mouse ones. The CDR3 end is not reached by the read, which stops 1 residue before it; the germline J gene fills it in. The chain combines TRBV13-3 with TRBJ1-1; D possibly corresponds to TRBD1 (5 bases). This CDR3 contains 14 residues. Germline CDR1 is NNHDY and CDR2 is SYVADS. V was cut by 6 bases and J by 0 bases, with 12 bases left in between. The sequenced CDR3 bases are TGTGCCAGCAACCAGGGAAGGGCAAACACAGAAGTCTTC. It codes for CASNQGRANTEVF. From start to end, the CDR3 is CASNQGRANTEVFF.

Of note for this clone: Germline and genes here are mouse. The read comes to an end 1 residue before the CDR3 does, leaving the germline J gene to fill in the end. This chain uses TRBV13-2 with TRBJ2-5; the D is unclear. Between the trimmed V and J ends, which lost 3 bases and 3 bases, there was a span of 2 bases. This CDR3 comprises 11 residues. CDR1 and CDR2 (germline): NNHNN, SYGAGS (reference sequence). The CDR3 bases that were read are TGTGCCAGCGGTGGGCAAGACACCCAGTAC. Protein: CASGGQDTQY. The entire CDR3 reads CASGGQDTQYF.

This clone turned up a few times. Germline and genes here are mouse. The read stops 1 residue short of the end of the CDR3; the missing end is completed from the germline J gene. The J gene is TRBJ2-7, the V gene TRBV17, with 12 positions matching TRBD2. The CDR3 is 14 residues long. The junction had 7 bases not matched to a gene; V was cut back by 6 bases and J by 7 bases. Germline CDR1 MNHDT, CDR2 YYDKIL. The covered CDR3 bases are TGTGCTAGCAGGAGCCGGGACTGGGGGGAGGAACAGTAC. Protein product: CASRSRDWGEEQY. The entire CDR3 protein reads CASRSRDWGEEQYF.

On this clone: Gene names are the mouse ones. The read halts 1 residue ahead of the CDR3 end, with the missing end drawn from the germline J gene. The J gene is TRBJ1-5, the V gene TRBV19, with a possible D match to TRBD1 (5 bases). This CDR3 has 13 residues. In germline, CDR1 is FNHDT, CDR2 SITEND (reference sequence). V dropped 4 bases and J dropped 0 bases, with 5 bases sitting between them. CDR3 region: CASSQGNNQAPLF. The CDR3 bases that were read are TGTGCCAGCAGTCAGGGTAACAACCAGGCTCCGCTT.

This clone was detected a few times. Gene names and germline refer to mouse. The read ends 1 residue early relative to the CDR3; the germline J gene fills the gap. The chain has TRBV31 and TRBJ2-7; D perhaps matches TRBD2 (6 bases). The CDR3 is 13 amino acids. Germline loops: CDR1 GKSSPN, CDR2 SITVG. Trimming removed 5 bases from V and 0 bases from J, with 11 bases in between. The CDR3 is CAWDWSRSYEQYF. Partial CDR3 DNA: TGTGCCTGGGACTGGTCGCGCTCCTATGAACAGTAC.

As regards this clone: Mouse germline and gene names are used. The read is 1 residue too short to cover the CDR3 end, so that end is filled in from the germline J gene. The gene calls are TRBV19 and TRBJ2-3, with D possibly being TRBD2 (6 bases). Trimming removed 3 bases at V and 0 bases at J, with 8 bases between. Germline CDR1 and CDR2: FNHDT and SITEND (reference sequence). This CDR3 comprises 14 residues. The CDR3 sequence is CASSRLVSAETLYF. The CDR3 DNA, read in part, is TGTGCCAGCAGTAGACTGGTTAGTGCAGAAACGCTGTAT. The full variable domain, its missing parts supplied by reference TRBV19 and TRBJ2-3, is GGIITQTPKFLIGQEGQKLTLKCQQNFNHDTMYWYRQDSGKGLRLIYYSITENDLQKGDLSEGYDASREKKSSFSLTVTSAQKNEMAVFLCASSRLVSAETLYFGSGTRLTVL.

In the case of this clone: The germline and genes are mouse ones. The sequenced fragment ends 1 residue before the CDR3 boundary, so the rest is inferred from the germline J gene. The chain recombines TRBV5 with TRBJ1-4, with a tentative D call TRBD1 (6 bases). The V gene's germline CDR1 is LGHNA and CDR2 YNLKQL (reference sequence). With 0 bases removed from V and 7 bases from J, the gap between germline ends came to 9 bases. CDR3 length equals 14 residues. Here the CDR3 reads CASSQERGTERLFF. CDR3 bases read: TGTGCCAGCAGCCAAGAAAGGGGGACCGAAAGATTATTT.

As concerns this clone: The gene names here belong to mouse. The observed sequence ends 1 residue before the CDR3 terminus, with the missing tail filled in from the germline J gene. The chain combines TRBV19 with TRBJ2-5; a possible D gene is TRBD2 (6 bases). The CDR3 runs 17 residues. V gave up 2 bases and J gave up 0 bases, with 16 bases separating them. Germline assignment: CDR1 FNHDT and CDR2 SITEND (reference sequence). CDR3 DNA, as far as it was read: TGTGCCAGCAGTATGGTCCTGGGGCCCGTTAACCAAGACACCCAGTAC. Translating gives CASSMVLGPVNQDTQY. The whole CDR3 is CASSMVLGPVNQDTQYF.

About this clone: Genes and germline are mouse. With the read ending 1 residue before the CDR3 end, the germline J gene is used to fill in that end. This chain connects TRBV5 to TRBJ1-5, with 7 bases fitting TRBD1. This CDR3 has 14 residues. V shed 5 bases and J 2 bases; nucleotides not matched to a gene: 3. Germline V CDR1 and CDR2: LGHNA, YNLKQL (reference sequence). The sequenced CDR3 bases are TGTGCCAGCAGCTCCGGGACAGACAACCAGGCTCCGCTT. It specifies CASSSGTDNQAPL. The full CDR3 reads CASSSGTDNQAPLF.

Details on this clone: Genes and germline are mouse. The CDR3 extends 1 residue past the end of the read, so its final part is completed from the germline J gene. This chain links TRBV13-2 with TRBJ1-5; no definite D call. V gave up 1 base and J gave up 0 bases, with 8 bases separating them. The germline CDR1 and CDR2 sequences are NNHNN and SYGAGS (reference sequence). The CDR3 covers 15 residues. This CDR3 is CASGDSGNNNQAPLF. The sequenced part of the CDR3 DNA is TGTGCCAGCGGTGATTCCGGGAATAACAACCAGGCTCCGCTT.